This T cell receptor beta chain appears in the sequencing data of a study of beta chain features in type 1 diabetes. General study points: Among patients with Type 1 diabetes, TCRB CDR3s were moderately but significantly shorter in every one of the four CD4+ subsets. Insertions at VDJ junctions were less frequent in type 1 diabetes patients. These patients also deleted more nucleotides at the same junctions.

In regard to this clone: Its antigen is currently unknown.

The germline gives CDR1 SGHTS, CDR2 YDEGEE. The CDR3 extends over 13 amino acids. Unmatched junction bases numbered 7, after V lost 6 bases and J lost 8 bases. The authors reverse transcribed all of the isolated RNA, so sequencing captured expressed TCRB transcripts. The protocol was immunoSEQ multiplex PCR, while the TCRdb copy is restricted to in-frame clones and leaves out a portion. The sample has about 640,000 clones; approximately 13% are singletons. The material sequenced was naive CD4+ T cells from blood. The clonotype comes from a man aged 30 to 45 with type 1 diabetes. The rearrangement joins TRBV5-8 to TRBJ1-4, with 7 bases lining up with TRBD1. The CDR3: CASKRQGEEKLFF. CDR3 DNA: TGTGCCAGCAAGCGGCAGGGGGAAGAAAAACTGTTTTTT.